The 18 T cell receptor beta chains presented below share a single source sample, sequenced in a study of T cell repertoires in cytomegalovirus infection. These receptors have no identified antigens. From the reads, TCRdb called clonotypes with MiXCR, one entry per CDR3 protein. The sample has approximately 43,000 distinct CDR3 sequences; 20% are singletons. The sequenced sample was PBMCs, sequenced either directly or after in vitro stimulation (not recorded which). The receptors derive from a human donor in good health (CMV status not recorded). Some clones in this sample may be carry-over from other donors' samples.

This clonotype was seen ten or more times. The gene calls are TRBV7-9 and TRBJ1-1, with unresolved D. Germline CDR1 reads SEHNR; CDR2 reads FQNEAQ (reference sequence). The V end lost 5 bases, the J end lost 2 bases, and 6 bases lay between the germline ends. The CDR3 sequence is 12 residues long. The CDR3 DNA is TGTGCCAGCAGCCCGATAAACACTGAAGCTTTCTTT. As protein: CASSPINTEAFF.

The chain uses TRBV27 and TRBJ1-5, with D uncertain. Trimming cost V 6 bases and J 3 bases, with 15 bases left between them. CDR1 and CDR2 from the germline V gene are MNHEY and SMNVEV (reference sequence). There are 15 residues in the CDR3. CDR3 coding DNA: TGTGCCAGCAGCCCTAGCGGGCTTTACAATCAGCCCCAGCATTTT. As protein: CASSPSGLYNQPQHF.

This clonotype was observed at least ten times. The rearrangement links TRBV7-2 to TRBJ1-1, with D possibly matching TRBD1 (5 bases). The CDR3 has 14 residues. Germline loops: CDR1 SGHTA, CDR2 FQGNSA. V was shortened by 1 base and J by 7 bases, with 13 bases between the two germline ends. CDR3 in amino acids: CASSLDLGLLEAFF. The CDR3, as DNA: TGTGCCAGCAGCTTAGATCTGGGGCTCCTTGAAGCTTTCTTT. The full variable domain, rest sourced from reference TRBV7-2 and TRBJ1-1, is GAGVSQSPSNKVTEKGKDVELRCDPISGHTALYWYRQSLGQGLEFLIYFQGNSAPDKSGLPSDRFSAERTGGSVSTLTIQRTQQEDSAVYLCASSLDLGLLEAFFGQGTRLTVV.

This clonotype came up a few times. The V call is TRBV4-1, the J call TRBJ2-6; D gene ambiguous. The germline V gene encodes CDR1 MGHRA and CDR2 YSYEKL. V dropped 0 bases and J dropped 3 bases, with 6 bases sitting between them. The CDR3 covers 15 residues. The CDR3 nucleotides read TGCGCCAGCAGCCAAGAGGGTAGTGGGGCCAACGTCCTGACTTTC. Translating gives CASSQEGSGANVLTF.

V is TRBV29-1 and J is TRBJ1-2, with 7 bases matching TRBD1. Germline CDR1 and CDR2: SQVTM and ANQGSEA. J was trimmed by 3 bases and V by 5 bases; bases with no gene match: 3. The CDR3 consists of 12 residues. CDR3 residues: CSVNQGDYGYTF. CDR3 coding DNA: TGCAGCGTTAACCAGGGGGACTATGGCTACACCTTC.

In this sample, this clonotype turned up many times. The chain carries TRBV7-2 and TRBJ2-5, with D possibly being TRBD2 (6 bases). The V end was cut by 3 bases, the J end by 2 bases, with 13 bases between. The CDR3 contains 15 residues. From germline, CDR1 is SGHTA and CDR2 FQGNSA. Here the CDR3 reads CASSFSGQKQETQYF. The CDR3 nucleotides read TGTGCCAGCAGCTTTAGCGGTCAAAAGCAAGAGACCCAGTACTTC.

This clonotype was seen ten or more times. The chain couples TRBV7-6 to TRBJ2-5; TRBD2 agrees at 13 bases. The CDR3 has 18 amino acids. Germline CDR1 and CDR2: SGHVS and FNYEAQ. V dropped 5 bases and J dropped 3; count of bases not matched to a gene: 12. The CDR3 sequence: CASSLNRGTSGAKETQYF. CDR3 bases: TGTGCCAGCAGCCTCAACCGGGGGACTAGCGGGGCAAAAGAGACCCAGTACTTC. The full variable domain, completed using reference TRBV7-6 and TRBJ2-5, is GAGVSQSPRYKVTKRGQDVALRCDPISGHVSLYWYRQALGQGPEFLTYFNYEAQQDKSGLPNDRFSAERPEGSISTLTIQRTEQRDSAMYRCASSLNRGTSGAKETQYFGPGTRLLVL.

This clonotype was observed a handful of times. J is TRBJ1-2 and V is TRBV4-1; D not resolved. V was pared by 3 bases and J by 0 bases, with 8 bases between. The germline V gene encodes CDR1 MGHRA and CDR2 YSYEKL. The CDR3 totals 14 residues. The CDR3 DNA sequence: TGCGCCAGCAGCCAGAAGACAACTAACTATGGCTACACCTTC. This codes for CASSQKTTNYGYTF.

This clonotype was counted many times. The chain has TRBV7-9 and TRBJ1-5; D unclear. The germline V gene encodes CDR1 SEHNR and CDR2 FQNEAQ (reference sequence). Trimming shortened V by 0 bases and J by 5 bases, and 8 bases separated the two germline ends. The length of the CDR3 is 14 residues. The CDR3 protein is CASSLAGRDQPQHF. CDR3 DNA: TGTGCCAGCAGCTTAGCGGGAAGGGATCAGCCCCAGCATTTT. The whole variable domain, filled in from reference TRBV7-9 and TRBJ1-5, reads DTGVSQNPRHKITKRGQNVTFRCDPISEHNRLYWYRQTLGQGPEFLTYFQNEAQLEKSRLLSDRFSAERPKGSFSTLEIQRTEQGDSAMYLCASSLAGRDQPQHFGDGTRLSIL.

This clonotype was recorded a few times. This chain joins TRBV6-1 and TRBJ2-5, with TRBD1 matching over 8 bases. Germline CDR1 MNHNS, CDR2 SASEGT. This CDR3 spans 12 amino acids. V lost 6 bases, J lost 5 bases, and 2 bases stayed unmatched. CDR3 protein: CASSRQGETQYF. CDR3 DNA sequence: TGTGCCAGCAGCAGACAGGGGGAGACCCAGTACTTC.

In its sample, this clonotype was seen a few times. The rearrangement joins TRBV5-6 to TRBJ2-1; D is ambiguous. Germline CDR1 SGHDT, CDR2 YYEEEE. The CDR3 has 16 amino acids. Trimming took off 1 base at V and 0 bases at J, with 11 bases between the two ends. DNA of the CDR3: TGTGCCAGCAGCTTGACAGCCTTGAGCTCCTACAATGAGCAGTTCTTC. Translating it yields CASSLTALSSYNEQFF.

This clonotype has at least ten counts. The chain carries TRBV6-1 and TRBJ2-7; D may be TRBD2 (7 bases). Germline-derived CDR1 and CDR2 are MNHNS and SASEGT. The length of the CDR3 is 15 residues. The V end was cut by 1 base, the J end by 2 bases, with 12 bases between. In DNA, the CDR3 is TGTGCCAGCAGTGAAGGTGCGGGGGCCGCCTACGAGCAGTACTTC. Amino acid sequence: CASSEGAGAAYEQYF.

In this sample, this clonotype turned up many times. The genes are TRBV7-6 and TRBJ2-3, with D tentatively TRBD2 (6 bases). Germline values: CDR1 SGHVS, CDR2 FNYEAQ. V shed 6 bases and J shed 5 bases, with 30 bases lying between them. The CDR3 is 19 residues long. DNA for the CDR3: TGTGCCAGCAGTCCAGTGGCTATCATCATCGGGGGAGATGGAGATACGCAGTATTTT. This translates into CASSPVAIIIGGDGDTQYF.

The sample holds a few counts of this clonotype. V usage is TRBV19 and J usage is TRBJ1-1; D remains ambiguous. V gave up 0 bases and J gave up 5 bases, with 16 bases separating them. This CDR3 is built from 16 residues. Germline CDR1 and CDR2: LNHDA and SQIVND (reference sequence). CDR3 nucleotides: TGTGCCAGTAGTATAGAACAGAGGGCGAGGATAACTGAAGCTTTCTTT. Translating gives CASSIEQRARITEAFF.

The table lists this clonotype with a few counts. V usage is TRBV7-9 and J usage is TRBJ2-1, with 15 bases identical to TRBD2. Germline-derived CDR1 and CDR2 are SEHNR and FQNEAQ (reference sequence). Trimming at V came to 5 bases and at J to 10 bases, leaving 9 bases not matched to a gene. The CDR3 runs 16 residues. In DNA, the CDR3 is TGTGCCAGCAGCCCGAGGTGGACTAGCGGGAGGGGAGAGCAGTTCTTC. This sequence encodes CASSPRWTSGRGEQFF.

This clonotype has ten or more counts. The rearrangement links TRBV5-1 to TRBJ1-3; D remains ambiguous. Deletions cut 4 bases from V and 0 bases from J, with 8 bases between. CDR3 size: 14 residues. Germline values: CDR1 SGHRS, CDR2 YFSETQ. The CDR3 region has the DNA TGCGCCAGCAGCCGAGGAAACTCTGGAAACACCATATATTTT. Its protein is CASSRGNSGNTIYF.

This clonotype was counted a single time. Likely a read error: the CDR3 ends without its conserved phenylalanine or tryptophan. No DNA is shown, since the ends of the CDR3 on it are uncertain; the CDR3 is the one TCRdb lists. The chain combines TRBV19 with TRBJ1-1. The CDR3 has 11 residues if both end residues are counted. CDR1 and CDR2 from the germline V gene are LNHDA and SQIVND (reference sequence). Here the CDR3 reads CASSISPPGDG.

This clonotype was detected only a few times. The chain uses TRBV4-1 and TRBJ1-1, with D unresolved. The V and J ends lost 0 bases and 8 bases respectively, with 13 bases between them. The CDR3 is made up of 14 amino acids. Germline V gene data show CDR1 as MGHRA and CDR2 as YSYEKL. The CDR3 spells CASSQDRAGDEAFF. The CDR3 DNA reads TGCGCCAGCAGCCAAGATCGGGCAGGCGACGAAGCTTTCTTT.